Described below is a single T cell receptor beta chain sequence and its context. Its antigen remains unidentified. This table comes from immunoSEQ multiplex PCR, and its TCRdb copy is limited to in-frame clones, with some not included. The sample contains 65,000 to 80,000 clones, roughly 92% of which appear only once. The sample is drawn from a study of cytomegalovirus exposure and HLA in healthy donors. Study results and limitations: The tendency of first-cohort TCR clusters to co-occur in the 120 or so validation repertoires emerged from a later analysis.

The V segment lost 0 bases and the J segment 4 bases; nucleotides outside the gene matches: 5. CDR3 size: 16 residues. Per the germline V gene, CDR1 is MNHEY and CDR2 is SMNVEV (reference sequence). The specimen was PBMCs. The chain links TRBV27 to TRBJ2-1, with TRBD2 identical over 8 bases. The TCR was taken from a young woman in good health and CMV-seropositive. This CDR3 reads CASSLSGTSFYNEQFF. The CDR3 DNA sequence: TGTGCCAGCAGTTTATCAGGGACTAGTTTTTACAATGAGCAGTTCTTC.